This T cell receptor beta chain was retrieved from a study of cytomegalovirus exposure and HLA in healthy donors. Notes on the study in general: Some TCR beta chains (164 of them) were listed as cytomegalovirus-associated.

Note on this clone: Its specificity is unknown.

PCR amplification relied on 60 Vbeta primers (plus 13 Jbeta primers). Assay used: immunoSEQ multiplex PCR; TCRdb lists only in-frame clones, some missing. The sample includes about 200,000 clones, 80% to 90% seen only once; the top ten take about 3.1%. Germline CDR1 and CDR2: SEHNR and FQNEAQ (reference sequence). V lost 1 base, J lost 3 bases, and 10 bases lay in between. The CDR3 has 14 residues. V gene TRBV7-9 combines with J gene TRBJ2-7; no firm D call. This TCR derives from a man younger than 45 in good health and CMV-seronegative. Sequencing input: PBMCs. CDR3 sequence reads: CASSLGSTIYEQYF. CDR3 sequence (DNA): TGTGCCAGCAGCTTAGGCAGTACCATCTACGAGCAGTACTTC.